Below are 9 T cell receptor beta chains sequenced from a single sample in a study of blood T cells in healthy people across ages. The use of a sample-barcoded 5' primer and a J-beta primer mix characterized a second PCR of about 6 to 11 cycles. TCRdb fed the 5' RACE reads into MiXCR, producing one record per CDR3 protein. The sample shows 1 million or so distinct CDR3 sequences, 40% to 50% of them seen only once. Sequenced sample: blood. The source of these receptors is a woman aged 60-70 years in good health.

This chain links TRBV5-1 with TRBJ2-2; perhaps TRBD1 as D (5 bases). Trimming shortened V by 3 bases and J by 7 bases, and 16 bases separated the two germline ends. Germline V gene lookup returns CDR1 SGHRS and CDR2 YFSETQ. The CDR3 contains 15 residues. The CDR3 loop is CASSSSQGMVGELFF. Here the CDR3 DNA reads TGCGCCAGCAGCTCCTCTCAGGGTATGGTCGGGGAGCTGTTTTTT.

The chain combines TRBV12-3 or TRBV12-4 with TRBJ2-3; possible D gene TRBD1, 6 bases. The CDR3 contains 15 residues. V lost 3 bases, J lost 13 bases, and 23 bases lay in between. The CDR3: CASSFGRVGADVEYF. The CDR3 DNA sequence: TGTGCCAGCAGTTTTGGAAGAGTGGGGGCAGATGTGGAGTATTTT.

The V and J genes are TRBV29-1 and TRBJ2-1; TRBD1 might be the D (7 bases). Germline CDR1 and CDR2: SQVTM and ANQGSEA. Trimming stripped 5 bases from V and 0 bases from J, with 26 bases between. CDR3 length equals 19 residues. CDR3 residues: CSVQGGSSLKGSSYNEQFF. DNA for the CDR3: TGCAGCGTTCAGGGGGGCTCTAGCTTAAAGGGGAGCTCCTACAATGAGCAGTTCTTC.

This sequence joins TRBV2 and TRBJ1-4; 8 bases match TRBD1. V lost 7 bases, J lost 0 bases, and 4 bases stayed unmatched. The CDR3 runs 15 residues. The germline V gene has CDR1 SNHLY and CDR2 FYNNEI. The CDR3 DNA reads TGTGCCAGCACCGACAGGGGTGCAACTAATGAAAAACTGTTTTTT. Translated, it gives CASTDRGATNEKLFF. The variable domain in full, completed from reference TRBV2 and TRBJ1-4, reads EPEVTQTPSHQVTQMGQEVILRCVPISNHLYFYWYRQILGQKVEFLVSFYNNEISEKSEIFDDQFSVERPDGSNFTLKIRSTKLEDSAMYFCASTDRGATNEKLFFGSGTQLSVL.

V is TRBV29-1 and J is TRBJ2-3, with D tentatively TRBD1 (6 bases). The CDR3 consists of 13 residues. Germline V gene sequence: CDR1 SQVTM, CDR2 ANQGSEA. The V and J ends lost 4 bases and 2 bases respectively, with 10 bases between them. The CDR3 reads CSVAQGTTDTQYF. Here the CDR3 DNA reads TGCAGCGTTGCCCAGGGGACCACAGATACGCAGTATTTT.

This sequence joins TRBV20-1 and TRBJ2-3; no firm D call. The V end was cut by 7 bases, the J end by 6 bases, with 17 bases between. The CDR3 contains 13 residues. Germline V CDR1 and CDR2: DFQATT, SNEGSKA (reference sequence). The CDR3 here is CSVSGRPPDTQYF. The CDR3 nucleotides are TGCAGTGTCTCGGGCCGCCCCCCCGATACGCAGTATTTT.

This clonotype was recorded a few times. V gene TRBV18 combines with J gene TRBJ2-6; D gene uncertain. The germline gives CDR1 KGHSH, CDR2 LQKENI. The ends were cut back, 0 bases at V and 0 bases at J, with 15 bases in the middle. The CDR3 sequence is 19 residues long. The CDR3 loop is CASSPPKTARLSGANVLTF. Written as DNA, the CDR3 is TGTGCCAGCTCACCACCAAAAACAGCCAGGCTCTCTGGGGCCAACGTCCTGACTTTC.

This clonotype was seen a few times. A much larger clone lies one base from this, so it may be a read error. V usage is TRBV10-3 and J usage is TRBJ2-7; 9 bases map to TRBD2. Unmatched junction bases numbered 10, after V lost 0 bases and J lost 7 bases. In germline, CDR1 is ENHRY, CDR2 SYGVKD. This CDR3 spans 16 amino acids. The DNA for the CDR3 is TGTGCCATCAGTGAGTCGAGGGCTAGCGGGGTTGGTGAGCAGTACTTC. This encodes CAISESRASGVGEQYF.

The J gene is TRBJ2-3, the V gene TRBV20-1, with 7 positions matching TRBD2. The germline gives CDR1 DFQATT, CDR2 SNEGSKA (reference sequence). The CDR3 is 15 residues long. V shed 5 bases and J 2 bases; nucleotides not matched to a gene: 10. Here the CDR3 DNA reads TGCAGTGCTGGGGGGGGGAGCGGTTCCACAGATACGCAGTATTTT. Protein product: CSAGGGSGSTDTQYF.